The rows below give T cell receptor beta chains drawn from one sample of a study of CXCR3-negative and CXCR3-positive naive CD8 T cells. TCRdb reprocessed the 5' RACE reads; each CDR3 protein has one entry and no DNA is given. The listing records some 39,000 distinct CDR3 sequences. Sequenced: naive CXCR3- CD8+ T cells from blood. The receptors shown here come from a human donor in good health. Some clones in this sample may be carry-over from other donors' samples. Both conserved end residues are part of each CDR3. The size entry is marked missing in some rows and otherwise reads once, few, many or a size class.

J | V | size | CDR3
TRBJ2-3 | TRBV5-6 | NA | CASSAGLGQGPADTQYF
TRBJ2-3 | TRBV4-3 | medium-sized | CASSRTSGSTDTQYF
TRBJ2-1 | TRBV6-5 | NA | CASSRLAGEQFF
TRBJ1-1 | TRBV29-1 | NA | CSVEGGAGEAFF
TRBJ2-1 | TRBV4-3 | NA | CASSQLTGGSYNEQFF
TRBJ1-5 | TRBV15 | NA | CATSRSYSGIGPVGNQPQHF
TRBJ1-2 | TRBV28 | NA | CASTLDRDQGYTF
TRBJ2-7 | TRBV7-9 | NA | CASSLPSSYEQYF
TRBJ2-7 | TRBV4-3 | NA | CASSQDPAGGYYEQYF
TRBJ2-7 | TRBV29-1 | NA | CSVELGGVYEQYF
TRBJ1-1 | TRBV28 | NA | CASSLQGAMEAFF
TRBJ2-7 | TRBV4-1 | NA | CASSQGLAGVGEQYF
TRBJ2-3 | TRBV5-1 | NA | CASRGGLASTDTQYF
TRBJ2-1 | TRBV7-2 | NA | CASSLVTRGNNEQFF
TRBJ2-3 | TRBV29-1 | NA | CSVEGQGSDTQYF
TRBJ2-1 | TRBV7-8 | NA | CASQGSVPPGEQFF
TRBJ1-2 | TRBV7-8 | NA | CASSLEGAYGYTF
TRBJ1-3 | TRBV5-6 | NA | CASSLGGFGNTIYF
TRBJ2-1 | TRBV14 | NA | CASSPPGQAEIGWSEQFF
TRBJ2-1 | TRBV12-3/TRBV12-4 | NA | CASSPGGTTYNEQFF
TRBJ1-4 | TRBV9 | NA | CASSVGGDNEKLFF
TRBJ1-5 | TRBV5-1 | NA | CASSLEETSNQPQHF
TRBJ2-7 | TRBV7-2 | NA | CASSPGTSGAYEQYF
TRBJ2-3 | TRBV29-1 | NA | CSVGEQNTDTQYF
TRBJ2-1 | TRBV10-1 | medium-sized | CASSESTLAGGSSYNEQFF
TRBJ2-7 | TRBV27 | NA | CASSSFSYEQYF
TRBJ2-5 | TRBV5-1 | NA | CASSPRDTTRETQYF